These T cell receptor beta chains were read from a single sample in a study of PD-1 blockade in classical Hodgkin lymphoma. Sequenced by immunoSEQ multiplex PCR; TCRdb stores in-frame clones only, minus some. The repertoire includes around 41,000 clones, 65% to 85% of them detected once, and 2.8% sits in the top ten. The material was peripheral blood mononuclear cells (PBMCs), obtained before the second cycle of nivolumab. These receptors all come from a human donor with classical Hodgkin lymphoma. CDR3s include the opening cysteine and the closing phenylalanine or tryptophan. A D gene is named only where the DNA matches it firmly. Size is stated for part of the rows, as once, few or many counts, or as a class when the clone is expanded.

clone_size d_call j_call v_call cdr3_aa cdr3_nt
few TRBD2 TRBJ2-1 TRBV7-2 CASSLTSGAYNEQFF TGTGCCAGCAGCTTAACTAGCGGGGCATACAATGAGCAGTTCTTC
few . TRBJ2-3 TRBV11-1 CASSLVGLRTSTDTQYF TGTGCCAGCAGCTTAGTTGGGCTCCGGACCAGCACAGATACGCAGTATTTT
medium-sized . TRBJ1-5 TRBV2 CASSDRTAANQPQHF TGTGCCAGCAGTGACCGGACAGCGGCCAATCAGCCCCAGCATTTT
. TRBD2 TRBJ2-1 TRBV5-1 CASSLYSGSVNEQFF TGCGCCAGCAGCTTGTACAGCGGGAGTGTGAATGAGCAGTTCTTC
once . TRBJ1-1 TRBV29-1 CSGTHGGTEAFF TGCAGTGGAACTCACGGGGGCACTGAAGCTTTCTTT
. . TRBJ2-1 TRBV6-6 CASSSAGVTSYNEQFF TGTGCCAGCAGCAGCGCCGGGGTCACATCGTACAATGAGCAGTTCTTC
. TRBD2 TRBJ2-1 TRBV7-3 CASSFVAGAFSEQFF TGTGCCAGCAGCTTCGTAGCGGGGGCCTTTAGTGAGCAGTTCTTC
. . TRBJ1-2 TRBV4-3 CASSQDYGRVDYGYTF TGCGCCAGCAGCCAAGATTATGGCAGGGTAGACTATGGCTACACCTTC
. TRBD2 TRBJ2-5 TRBV2 CASIPAGSRETQYF TGTGCCAGCATCCCAGCGGGGTCCCGGGAGACCCAGTACTTC
. TRBD1 TRBJ1-1 TRBV6-6 CASSYLAGGNTEAFF TGTGCCAGCAGTTATTTGGCAGGGGGAAACACTGAAGCTTTCTTT
. . TRBJ1-1 TRBV19 CASSIGGGTVAAFF TGTGCCAGTAGTATAGGGGGGGGCACAGTAGCTGCTTTCTTT
. . TRBJ1-2 TRBV2 CASSETGRYGYTF TGTGCCAGCAGTGAAACGGGTCGCTATGGCTACACCTTC
. TRBD2 TRBJ2-1 TRBV13 CASSFRTSGRTLAEQFF TGTGCCAGCAGCTTCAGGACTAGCGGGAGAACTCTGGCTGAGCAGTTCTTC
. TRBD2 TRBJ2-7 TRBV19 CATTTSGSRGSYEQYF TGTGCCACCACGACTAGCGGGAGTAGGGGCTCCTACGAGCAGTACTTC
. . TRBJ2-1 TRBV27 CASSPVAGREQFF TGTGCCAGCAGTCCAGTGGCGGGGCGTGAGCAGTTCTTC
. . TRBJ2-7 TRBV21-1 CASSKGDEETGAQTYEQYF TGTGCCAGCAGCAAAGGCGATGAGGAGACAGGGGCTCAGACCTACGAGCAGTACTTC
few . TRBJ1-2 TRBV7-9 CASSLDRAMDTF TGTGCCAGCAGCTTAGATCGGGCGATGGACACCTTC
. . TRBJ1-1 TRBV6-1 CASYVAWNTEAFF TGTGCCAGCTACGTCGCGTGGAATACTGAAGCTTTCTTT
. TRBD1 TRBJ1-1 TRBV30 CAWTLGQGDTEAFF TGTGCCTGGACCCTGGGACAGGGGGACACTGAAGCTTTCTTT
. . TRBJ2-5 TRBV6-1 CASSGGFIRVSQETQYF TGTGCCAGCAGTGGTGGTTTTATTAGGGTCTCCCAAGAGACCCAGTACTTC
. TRBD2 TRBJ2-1 TRBV11-2 CASSLDLSGTDNEQFF TGTGCCAGCAGCTTAGACTTGAGCGGGACGGACAATGAGCAGTTCTTC
. TRBD1 TRBJ1-2 TRBV5-1 CASSLVQGGGYTF TGCGCCAGCAGCTTGGTACAGGGGGGAGGCTACACCTTC
once TRBD1 TRBJ1-1 TRBV7-8 CASSPTGVAFF TGTGCCAGCAGCCCAACAGGGGTAGCTTTCTTT
few TRBD2 TRBJ2-7 TRBV28 CAVPSGRSSYEQYF TGTGCCGTCCCCAGCGGGAGGAGCTCCTACGAGCAGTACTTC
. . TRBJ1-1 TRBV7-9 CASSPSNEAFF TGTGCCAGCAGCCCGAGTAATGAAGCTTTCTTT
. TRBD2 TRBJ2-1 TRBV7-2 CASSSQPLAAYNEQFF TGTGCCAGCAGCTCCCAACCCCTAGCGGCCTACAATGAGCAGTTCTTC
. TRBD2 TRBJ2-1 TRBV6-4 CASSELAGEENEQFF TGTGCCAGCAGTGAGCTAGCGGGAGAGGAAAATGAGCAGTTCTTC
few . TRBJ1-5 TRBV14 CASSGGQYQPQHF TGTGCCAGCAGCGGCGGACAGTATCAGCCCCAGCATTTT
. . TRBJ2-7 TRBV7-2 CASSPLVGRTYEQYF TGTGCCAGCAGCCCCCTGGTAGGGAGGACATACGAGCAGTACTTC
. . TRBJ1-1 TRBV29-1 CSVLQGFWAFF TGCAGCGTGCTACAGGGATTCTGGGCTTTCTTT
. . TRBJ1-2 TRBV27 CASSLTPEPYGYTF TGTGCCAGCAGTTTAACTCCAGAACCTTATGGCTACACCTTC
. TRBD1 TRBJ1-2 TRBV18 CASSPKGAEGGYTF TGTGCCAGCTCACCAAAGGGGGCGGAAGGAGGCTACACCTTC
. . TRBJ2-5 TRBV14 CATHPGETQYF TGTGCCACCCACCCGGGGGAGACCCAGTACTTC
. . TRBJ1-1 TRBV27 CASSPVVANTEAFF TGTGCCAGCAGTCCGGTGGTGGCGAACACTGAAGCTTTCTTT
. . TRBJ1-2 TRBV6-6 CASSYKGEGYTF TGTGCCAGCAGTTACAAGGGAGAGGGCTACACCTTC
. . TRBJ2-7 TRBV13 CASSLGYEQYF TGTGCCAGCAGCTTAGGCTACGAGCAGTACTTC
. . TRBJ1-1 TRBV6-5 CASSYSTSNEAFF TGTGCCAGCAGTTACTCGACTTCCAATGAAGCTTTCTTT
. . TRBJ2-6 TRBV6-6 CASSYGGTGANVLTF TGTGCCAGCAGTTATGGGGGCACTGGGGCCAACGTCCTGACTTTC
once TRBD2 TRBJ2-1 TRBV5-6 CASGGRASYNEQFF TGTGCCAGCGGCGGGAGGGCCTCCTACAATGAGCAGTTCTTC
once TRBD2 TRBJ2-4 TRBV19 CASSIVMGEGLENIQYF TGTGCCAGTAGTATAGTAATGGGGGAGGGCCTGGAAAACATTCAGTACTTC
. . TRBJ2-7 TRBV5-4 CASSLRGVGRLGEQYF TGTGCCAGCAGCTTGAGGGGAGTAGGGAGGCTAGGGGAGCAGTACTTC
. . TRBJ2-2 TRBV5-1 CASNHSPGSSTGELFF TGCGCCAGCAACCACTCTCCCGGGTCATCCACCGGGGAGCTGTTTTTT
. . TRBJ2-1 TRBV7-6 CASTASNEQFF TGTGCCAGCACAGCCTCCAATGAGCAGTTCTTC
few . TRBJ2-5 TRBV5-1 CASSRRRGGRGETQYF TGCGCCAGCAGCCGCCGACGTGGGGGCCGAGGAGAGACCCAGTACTTC
. TRBD1 TRBJ1-3 TRBV7-9 CASSLIRDSHPGNTIYF TGTGCCAGCAGCTTAATACGGGACAGCCACCCTGGAAACACCATATATTTT
. . TRBJ2-1 TRBV7-3 CASSSGSRAVGEQFF TGTGCCAGCAGCTCCGGGAGCAGGGCGGTTGGTGAGCAGTTCTTC
. . TRBJ2-2 TRBV7-7 CASSSGPLGAGELFF TGTGCCAGCAGCTCTGGACCGCTAGGGGCCGGGGAGCTGTTTTTT
once . TRBJ1-1 TRBV27 CASSSLTSGGRNTEAFF TGTGCCAGCAGTTCCCTTACCTCGGGGGGCCGGAACACTGAAGCTTTCTTT
. . TRBJ1-3 TRBV28 CASSLKTGGNTIYF TGTGCCAGCAGTTTAAAAACGGGCGGAAACACCATATATTTT
. . TRBJ2-7 TRBV18 CASSPPPAYEQYF TGTGCCAGCTCACCACCCCCAGCTTACGAGCAGTACTTC
. . TRBJ2-7 TRBV7-8 CASSSLSNGRSGEQYF TGTGCCAGCAGCTCTTTATCCAACGGGAGAAGTGGCGAGCAGTACTTC
. . TRBJ2-7 TRBV19 CASSIAEGAEQYF TGTGCCAGTAGTATAGCGGAGGGAGCCGAGCAGTACTTC
. . TRBJ1-1 TRBV27 CASRRTGNTEAFF TGTGCCAGCAGGAGAACAGGGAACACTGAAGCTTTCTTT
. TRBD1 TRBJ1-2 TRBV6-6 CASSYAGGDDGYTF TGTGCCAGCAGTTACGCAGGGGGAGACGACGGCTACACCTTC